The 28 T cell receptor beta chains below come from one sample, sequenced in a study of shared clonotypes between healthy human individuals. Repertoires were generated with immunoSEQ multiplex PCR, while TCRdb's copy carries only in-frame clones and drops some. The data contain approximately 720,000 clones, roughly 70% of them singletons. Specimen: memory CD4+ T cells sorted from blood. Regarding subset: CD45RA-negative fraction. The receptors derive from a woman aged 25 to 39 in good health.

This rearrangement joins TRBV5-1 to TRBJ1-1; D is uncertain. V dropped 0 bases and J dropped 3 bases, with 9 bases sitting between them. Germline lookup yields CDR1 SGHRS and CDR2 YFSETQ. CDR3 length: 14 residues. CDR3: CASSLAQPYTEAFF. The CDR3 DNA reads TGCGCCAGCAGCTTGGCCCAGCCTTACACTGAAGCTTTCTTT.

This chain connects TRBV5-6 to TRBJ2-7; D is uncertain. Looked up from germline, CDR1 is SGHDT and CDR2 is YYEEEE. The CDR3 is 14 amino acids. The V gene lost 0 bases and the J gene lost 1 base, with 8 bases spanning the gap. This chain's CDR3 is CASSLASVSYEQYF. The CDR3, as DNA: TGTGCCAGCAGCTTGGCCAGCGTTTCCTACGAGCAGTACTTC.

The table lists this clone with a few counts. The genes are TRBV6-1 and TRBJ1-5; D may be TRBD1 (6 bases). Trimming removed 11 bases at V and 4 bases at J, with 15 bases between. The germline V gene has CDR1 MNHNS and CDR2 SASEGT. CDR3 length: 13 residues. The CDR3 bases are TGTGCCTCGGACAGCTTTAGTAATCAGCCCCAGCATTTT. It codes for CASDSFSNQPQHF.

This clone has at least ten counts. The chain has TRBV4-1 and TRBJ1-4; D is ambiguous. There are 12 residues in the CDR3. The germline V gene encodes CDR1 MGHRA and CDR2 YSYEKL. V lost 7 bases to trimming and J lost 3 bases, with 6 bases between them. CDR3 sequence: CASIVPNEKLFF. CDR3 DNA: TGCGCCAGCATTGTCCCTAATGAAAAACTGTTTTTT.

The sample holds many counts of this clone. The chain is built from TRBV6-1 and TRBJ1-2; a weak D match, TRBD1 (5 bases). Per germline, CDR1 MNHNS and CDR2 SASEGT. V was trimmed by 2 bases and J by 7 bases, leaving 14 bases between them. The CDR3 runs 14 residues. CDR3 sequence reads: CASSEPPGHSGYTF. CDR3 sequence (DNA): TGTGCCAGCAGTGAACCTCCAGGACACTCTGGCTACACCTTC.

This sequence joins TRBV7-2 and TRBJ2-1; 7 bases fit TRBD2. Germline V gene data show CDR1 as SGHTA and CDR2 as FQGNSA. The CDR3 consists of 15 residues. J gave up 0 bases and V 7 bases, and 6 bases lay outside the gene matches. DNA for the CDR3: TGTGCCAGCACCCCGCAGCGGGACTCCTACAATGAGCAGTTCTTC. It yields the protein CASTPQRDSYNEQFF.

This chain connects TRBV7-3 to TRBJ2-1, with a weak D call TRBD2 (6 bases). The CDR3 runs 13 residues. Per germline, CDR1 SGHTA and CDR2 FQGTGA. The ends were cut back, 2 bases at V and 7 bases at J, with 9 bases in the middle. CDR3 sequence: CASSLSRGNEQFF. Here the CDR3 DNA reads TGTGCCAGCAGCTTATCCCGGGGGAATGAGCAGTTCTTC.

The CDR3 here is CASSLPTSGKHNEQFF. CDR3 sequence (DNA): TGTGCCAGCAGTTTACCAACTAGCGGGAAGCACAATGAGCAGTTCTTC. The V and J genes are TRBV28 and TRBJ2-1; 10 bases agree with TRBD2. J lost 5 bases, V lost 2 bases, and 6 bases had no gene match. CDR1 and CDR2 (germline): MDHEN, SYDVKM. There are 16 residues in the CDR3.

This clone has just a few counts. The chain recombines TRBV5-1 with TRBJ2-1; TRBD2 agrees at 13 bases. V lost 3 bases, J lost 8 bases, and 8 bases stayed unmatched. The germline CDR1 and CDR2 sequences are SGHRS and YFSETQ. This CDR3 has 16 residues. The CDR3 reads CASSSALAGGHHEQFF. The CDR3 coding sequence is TGCGCCAGCAGCTCGGCACTAGCGGGAGGGCATCATGAGCAGTTCTTC. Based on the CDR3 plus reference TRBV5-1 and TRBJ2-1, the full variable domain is KAGVTQTPRYLIKTRGQQVTLSCSPISGHRSVSWYQQTPGQGLQFLFEYFSETQRNKGNFPGRFSGRQFSNSRSEMNVSTLELGDSALYLCASSSALAGGHHEQFFGPGTRLTVL.

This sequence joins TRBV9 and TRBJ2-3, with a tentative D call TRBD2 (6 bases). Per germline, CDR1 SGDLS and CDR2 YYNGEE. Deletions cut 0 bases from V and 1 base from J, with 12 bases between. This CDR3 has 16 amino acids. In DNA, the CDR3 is TGTGCCAGCAGCGTAGATGGGGGGTTTGGCACAGATACGCAGTATTTT. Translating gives CASSVDGGFGTDTQYF.

This CDR3 is CASSPTLGSGSWYEQYF. Here the CDR3 DNA reads TGTGCCAGCAGTCCAACGCTGGGGAGCGGGAGTTGGTACGAGCAGTACTTC. The chain combines TRBV28 with TRBJ2-7; 8 nucleotides align to TRBD2. CDR1 is MDHEN, CDR2 SYDVKM, per germline. Losses at the gene ends were 5 bases for V and 4 bases for J; bases not matched to a gene: 16. This CDR3 is built from 17 residues.

Written as DNA, the CDR3 is TGTGCCAGCAGGAAACTAGACTACGAGCAGTACTTC. This codes for CASRKLDYEQYF. The chain couples TRBV2 to TRBJ2-7, with a tentative D call TRBD2 (5 bases). This CDR3 spans 12 amino acids. Trimming pared 6 bases from V and 3 bases from J, leaving 9 bases between. From germline, CDR1 is SNHLY and CDR2 FYNNEI.

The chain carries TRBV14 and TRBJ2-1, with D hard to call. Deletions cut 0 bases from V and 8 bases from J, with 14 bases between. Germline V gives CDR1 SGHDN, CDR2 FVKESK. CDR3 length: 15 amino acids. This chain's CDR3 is CASSQESVFGYEQFF. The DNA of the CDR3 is TGTGCCAGCAGCCAAGAGAGCGTGTTTGGTTATGAGCAGTTCTTC.

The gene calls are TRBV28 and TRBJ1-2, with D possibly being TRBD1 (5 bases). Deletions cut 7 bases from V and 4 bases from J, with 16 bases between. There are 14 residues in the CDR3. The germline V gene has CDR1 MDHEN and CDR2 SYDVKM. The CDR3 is CASTPRGRAYGYTF. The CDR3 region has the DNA TGTGCCAGCACCCCGAGGGGCCGAGCCTATGGCTACACCTTC.

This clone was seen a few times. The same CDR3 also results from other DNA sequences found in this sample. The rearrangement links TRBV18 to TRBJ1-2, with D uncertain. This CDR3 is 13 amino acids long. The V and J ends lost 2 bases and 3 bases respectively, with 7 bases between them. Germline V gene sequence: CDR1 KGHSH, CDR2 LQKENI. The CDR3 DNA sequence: TGTGCCAGCTCACCAGACCGCGACTATGGCTACACCTTC. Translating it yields CASSPDRDYGYTF.

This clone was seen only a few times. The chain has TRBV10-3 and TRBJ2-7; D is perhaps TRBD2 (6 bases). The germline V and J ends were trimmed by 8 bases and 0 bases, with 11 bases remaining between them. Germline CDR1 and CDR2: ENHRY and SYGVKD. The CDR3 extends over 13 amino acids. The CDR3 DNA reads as TGTGCCATCGCGGGAACCCCCTCCTACGAGCAGTACTTC. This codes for CAIAGTPSYEQYF.

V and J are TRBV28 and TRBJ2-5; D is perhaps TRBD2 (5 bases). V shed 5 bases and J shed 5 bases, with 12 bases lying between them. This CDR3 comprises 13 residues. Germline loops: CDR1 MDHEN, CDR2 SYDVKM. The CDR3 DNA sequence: TGTGCCAGCAGTCAAGAGTGGGAGGAGACCCAGTACTTC. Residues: CASSQEWEETQYF.

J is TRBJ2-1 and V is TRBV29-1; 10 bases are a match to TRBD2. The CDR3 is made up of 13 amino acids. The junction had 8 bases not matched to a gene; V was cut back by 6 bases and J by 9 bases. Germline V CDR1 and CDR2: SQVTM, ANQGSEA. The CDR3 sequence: CSVAGGPSAEQFF. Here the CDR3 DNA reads TGCAGCGTAGCGGGAGGGCCGTCCGCTGAGCAGTTCTTC.

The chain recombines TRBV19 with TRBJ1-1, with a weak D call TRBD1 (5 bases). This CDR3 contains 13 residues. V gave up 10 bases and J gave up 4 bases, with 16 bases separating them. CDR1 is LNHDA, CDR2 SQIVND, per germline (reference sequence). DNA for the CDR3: TGTGCCACCTCGGGGAGGGGAATCACTGAAGCTTTCTTT. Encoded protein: CATSGRGITEAFF.

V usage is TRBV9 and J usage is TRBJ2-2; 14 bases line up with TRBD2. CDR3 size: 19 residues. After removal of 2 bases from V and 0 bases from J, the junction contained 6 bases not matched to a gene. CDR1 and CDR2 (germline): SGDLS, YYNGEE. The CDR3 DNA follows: TGTGCCAGCAGCGTTGGGACTAGCGGGAGAGTGTCGAACACCGGGGAGCTGTTTTTT. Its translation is CASSVGTSGRVSNTGELFF.

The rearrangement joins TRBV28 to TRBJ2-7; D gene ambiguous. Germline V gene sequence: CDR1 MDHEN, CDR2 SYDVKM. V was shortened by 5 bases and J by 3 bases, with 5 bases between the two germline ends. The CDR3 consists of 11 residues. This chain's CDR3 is CASSPYYEQYF. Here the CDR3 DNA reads TGTGCCAGCAGTCCTTACTACGAGCAGTACTTC.

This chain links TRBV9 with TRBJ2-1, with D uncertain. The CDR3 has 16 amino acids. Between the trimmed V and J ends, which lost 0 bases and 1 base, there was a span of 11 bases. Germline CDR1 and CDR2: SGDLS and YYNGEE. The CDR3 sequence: CASSVAAGRSYNEQFF. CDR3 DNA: TGTGCCAGCAGCGTAGCGGCAGGTCGGTCCTACAATGAGCAGTTCTTC.

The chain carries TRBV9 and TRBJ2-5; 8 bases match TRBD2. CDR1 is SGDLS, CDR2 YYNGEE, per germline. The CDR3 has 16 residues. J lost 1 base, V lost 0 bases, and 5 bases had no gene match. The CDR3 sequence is CASSVGGLDGQETQYF. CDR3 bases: TGTGCCAGCAGCGTAGGGGGACTAGATGGCCAAGAGACCCAGTACTTC.

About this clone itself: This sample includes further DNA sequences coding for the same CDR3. The DNA for the CDR3 is TGCGCCAGCAGCCTGGACACAGCCTCCTACAATGAGCAGTTCTTC. Protein: CASSLDTASYNEQFF. The chain uses TRBV5-1 and TRBJ2-1, with D tentatively TRBD1 (5 bases). The germline CDR1 and CDR2 sequences are SGHRS and YFSETQ. There are 15 residues in the CDR3. V shed 4 bases and J shed 0 bases, with 11 bases lying between them.

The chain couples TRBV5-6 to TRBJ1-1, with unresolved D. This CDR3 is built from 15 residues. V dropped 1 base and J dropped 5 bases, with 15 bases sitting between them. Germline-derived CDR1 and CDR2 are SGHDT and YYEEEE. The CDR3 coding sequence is TGTGCCAGCAGCTTGTCAGGAACGCCGAAGACTGAAGCTTTCTTT. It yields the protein CASSLSGTPKTEAFF.

The CDR3, as DNA: TGTGCCAGCAGCCTAAGGGGGGGCAATCAGCCCCAGCATTTT. Protein sequence: CASSLRGGNQPQHF. The chain uses TRBV21-1 and TRBJ1-5. TRBV21-1 is annotated as a pseudogene. The length of the CDR3 is 14 residues.

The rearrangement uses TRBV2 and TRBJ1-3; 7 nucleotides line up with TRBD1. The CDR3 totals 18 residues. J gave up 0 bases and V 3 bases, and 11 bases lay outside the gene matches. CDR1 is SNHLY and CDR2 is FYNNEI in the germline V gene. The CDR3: CASSDRRTGAFSGNTIYF. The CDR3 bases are TGTGCCAGCAGTGATCGGCGTACAGGGGCCTTCTCTGGAAACACCATATATTTT.

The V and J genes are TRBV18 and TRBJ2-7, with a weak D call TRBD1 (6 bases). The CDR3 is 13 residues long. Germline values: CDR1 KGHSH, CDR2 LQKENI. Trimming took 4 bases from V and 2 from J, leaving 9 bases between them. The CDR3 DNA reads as TGTGCCAGCTCACAGGGACAAACCTACGAGCAGTACTTC. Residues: CASSQGQTYEQYF.